This is a list of T cell receptor beta chains from one sample in a study of T cell repertoires in cytomegalovirus infection. These TCRs are of unknown antigen specificity. In TCRdb, the reads were re-called with MiXCR into one record per CDR3 protein. The sample contains about 920,000 distinct CDR3 sequences, more than 25% of which appear only once. Specimen: cultured CD8+ T cells from PBMCs, collected from culture after CMV antigen stimulation. The source of these receptors is a human donor in good health (CMV status not recorded). Some clones in this sample may be carry-over from other donors' samples. The CDR3 runs from the conserved cysteine through the conserved F or W. A D gene is named only where the DNA matches it firmly. The listing skips clone size in some rows; elsewhere it reads once, few, many or a size class.

>few|TRBV6-2/TRBV6-3|TRBJ2-5|.
TGTGCCAGCACCCGGGAATACAACCAAGAGACCCAGTACTTC
CASTREYNQETQYF
>few|TRBV10-2|TRBJ1-5|TRBD1
TGCGCCAGCAGTGAGTCCGAGACAGGGGTATATAGCAATCAGCCCCAGCATTTT
CASSESETGVYSNQPQHF
>few|TRBV19|TRBJ1-1|.
TGTGCCAGTAGTATAGAACAGACGAACACTGAAGCTTTCTTT
CASSIEQTNTEAFF
>few|TRBV10-2|TRBJ2-2|.
TGCGCCAGCAGTGAGAGAGGACAACGGGGGGAGCTGTTTTTT
CASSERGQRGELFF
>many|TRBV7-6|TRBJ1-2|.
TGTGCCAGCAGCGCTTCTACAGGGTTAAACCTCTATGGCTACACCTTC
CASSASTGLNLYGYTF
>few|TRBV7-6|TRBJ1-6|.
TGTGCCAGCAGCCCCCGTCCGAATGGTGATTCACCCCTCCACTTT
CASSPRPNGDSPLHF
>.|TRBV27|TRBJ2-7|TRBD1
TGTGCCAGCAGTCCGACCGGACAGGGCCGGGAGCAGTACTTC
CASSPTGQGREQYF
>.|TRBV27|TRBJ1-2|TRBD1
TGTGCCAGCAGGACCGGGACAGGGGGATATGGCTACACCTTC
CASRTGTGGYGYTF
>.|TRBV20-1|TRBJ2-1|.
TGCAGTGCTAGCCCTGGACAGCTCCAGGGGCAGTTCTTC
CSASPGQLQGQFF
>many|TRBV7-2|TRBJ2-7|TRBD2
TGTGCCAGCAGCCCCCGACTAGCGGGGGGTTCATACGAGCAGTACTTC
CASSPRLAGGSYEQYF
>few|TRBV7-9|TRBJ1-5|.
TGTGCCAGCAGCTTTGACTCGTCTAGCAATCAGCCCCAGCATTTT
CASSFDSSSNQPQHF
>few|TRBV7-9|TRBJ2-7|TRBD2
TGTGCCAGCAGCACGGGGGGGGCGCGACTCGAGCAGTACTTC
CASSTGGARLEQYF
>.|TRBV19|TRBJ1-2|.
TGTGCCAGTAGTATAGTTGGTGATGGCTACACCTTC
CASSIVGDGYTF
>many|TRBV7-9|TRBJ1-1|.
TGTGCCAGCAGCTCAAAACGCATGAACACTGAAGCTTTCTTT
CASSSKRMNTEAFF
>few|TRBV7-4|TRBJ2-4|.
TGTGCCAGCAGCACCCGGGCCTCCGAGAGAAGAAACATTCAGTACTTC
CASSTRASERRNIQYF
>.|TRBV5-1|TRBJ1-2|.
TGCGCCAGCAGCTTGGGGGGCCAGGGCCACTCATACGGCTACACCTTC
CASSLGGQGHSYGYTF
>.|TRBV7-9|TRBJ1-2|TRBD1
TGTGCCAGCAGCCCTAAGGGGGCAAAGTATGGCTACACCTTC
CASSPKGAKYGYTF
>few|TRBV4-2|TRBJ1-5|.
TGTGCCAGCAGCCAAGATAAGGGTAGGAGCAGGGACGATGGCAATCAGCCCCAGCATTTT
CASSQDKGRSRDDGNQPQHF
>.|TRBV7-8|TRBJ2-7|.
TGTGCCAGCAGCTTAGGTGTCAGGGAAGAGGAGCAGTACTTC
CASSLGVREEEQYF
>many|TRBV7-2|TRBJ1-1|.
TGTGCCAGCAGCTTAGGGTGGGTTGAAGCTTTCTTT
CASSLGWVEAFF
>few|TRBV4-1|TRBJ1-6|.
TGCGCCAGCAGCCAAGATCCTTTGATGGTGCAGCCAAATTCACCCCTCCACTTT
CASSQDPLMVQPNSPLHF
>.|TRBV7-9|TRBJ2-3|TRBD1
TGTGCCAGCAGCCCCCGGACAGGGAACGCAGATACGCAGTATTTT
CASSPRTGNADTQYF
>many|TRBV6-5|TRBJ2-7|.
TGTGCCAGCAGTTACTCGGAGGGGGCAGGCGAGCAGTACTTC
CASSYSEGAGEQYF
>few|TRBV7-7|TRBJ2-2|.
TGTGCTAGCAGCCCCCGGGCGTCAGTTGACACCGGGGAGCTGTTTTTT
CASSPRASVDTGELFF
>.|TRBV28|TRBJ2-3|.
TGTGCCAGCAGTTCGACAGCTACTGCTAGCACAGATACGCAGTATTTT
CASSSTATASTDTQYF
>many|TRBV11-2|TRBJ2-1|TRBD1
TGTGCCAGCAGCTTAGGTACAGGGGTAAGGGAGCAGTTCTTC
CASSLGTGVREQFF
>few|TRBV6-1|TRBJ2-7|.
TGTGCCAGCAGTCCCCCAACATCAAGCTCCTACGAGCAGTACTTC
CASSPPTSSSYEQYF
>few|TRBV6-1|TRBJ2-3|TRBD1
TGTGCCAGCAGTAAGATGAGACAGGGGACAGATACGCAGTATTTT
CASSKMRQGTDTQYF
>.|TRBV4-3|TRBJ1-2|TRBD1
TGCGCCAGCAGCACCCGACAGGGCGGTATGGATGGCTACACCTTC
CASSTRQGGMDGYTF
>.|TRBV7-3|TRBJ2-1|.
TGTGCCAGCAGCCTAAACCGAGCCAGGGCCGGGCCTTACAATGAGCAGTTCTTC
CASSLNRARAGPYNEQFF
>many|TRBV2|TRBJ2-6|.
TGTGCCAGCGAAAGGGCCGAAGGCTCTGGGGCCAACGTCCTGACTTTC
CASERAEGSGANVLTF
>few|TRBV29-1|TRBJ1-3|.
TGCAGCGTTTTAGCAGTCGGAAACACCATATATTTT
CSVLAVGNTIYF
>.|TRBV19|TRBJ2-1|.
TGTGCCAGTAGTACGGTAGCGGAGAGCTCCTACCATGAGCAGTTCTTC
CASSTVAESSYHEQFF
>once|TRBV6-2/TRBV6-3|TRBJ2-1|.
TGTGCCTCCCTGGGGCCCTACAATGAGCAGTTCTTC
CASLGPYNEQFF
>.|TRBV20-1|TRBJ2-2|TRBD2
TGCAGTGCTAAGCAAGCCTCGGGACTAGCGGGGGAAGGAGTCACCGGGGAGCTGTTTTTT
CSAKQASGLAGEGVTGELFF
>.|TRBV6-1|TRBJ1-3|.
TGTGCCAGCATCGGGCCCATGCTGGACACCATATATTTT
CASIGPMLDTIYF
>many|TRBV6-5|TRBJ2-3|TRBD1
TGTGCCAGCAGTTACGGGACAGGGTACACAGATACGCAGTATTTT
CASSYGTGYTDTQYF
>many|TRBV11-3|TRBJ1-5|TRBD1
TGTGCCAGCAGCTTCCGGGACAGGGGGGGCAATCAGCCCCAGCATTTT
CASSFRDRGGNQPQHF
>.|TRBV6-2/TRBV6-3|TRBJ2-2|.
TGTGCCAGCAGTTACACTCCGGGCCCCCTCGGGGAGCTGTTTTTT
CASSYTPGPLGELFF
>.|TRBV7-6|TRBJ2-3|TRBD2
TGTGCAGGGGTTAGCGGGTCCACAGATACGCAGTATTTT
CAGVSGSTDTQYF
>.|TRBV12-5|TRBJ1-5|.
TGTGCTAGTGGTCCGTCGGGTATCAATCAGCCCCAGCATTTT
CASGPSGINQPQHF
>.|TRBV12-3/TRBV12-4|TRBJ2-5|.
TGTGCCAGCAGTTTGAGATGGACGGAGACCCAGTACTTC
CASSLRWTETQYF
>few|TRBV19|TRBJ1-1|TRBD1
TGTGCCAGTAGTACTTCGTCAGGGGGGAGTACTGAAGCTTTCTTT
CASSTSSGGSTEAFF
>once|TRBV27|TRBJ2-7|.
TGTGCCAGCAGTTTTCTATCGGGGGAGGACGAGCAGTACTTC
CASSFLSGEDEQYF
>few|TRBV19|TRBJ1-4|TRBD1
TGTGCCAGTAGTGCTCCTGGGCCGACAGGGGGCTCAGAAAAACTGTTTTTT
CASSAPGPTGGSEKLFF
>.|TRBV27|TRBJ1-2|TRBD1
TGTGCCAGCAGCCCCATTCAGGGGGGGGAAGGCTATGGCTACACCTTC
CASSPIQGGEGYGYTF
>.|TRBV27|TRBJ1-5|.
TGTGCCAGCAGTTTTCGGGGGGCGGATCAGCCCCAGCATTTT
CASSFRGADQPQHF
>few|TRBV19|TRBJ1-5|TRBD1
TGTGCCAGTAGTATCGGGCGGACAGGGGAATTTCATCAGCCCCAGCATTTT
CASSIGRTGEFHQPQHF
>.|TRBV12-3/TRBV12-4|TRBJ2-7|.
TGTGCCAGCAGCTTCTCAGGGGACTTACCCTACGAGCAGTACTTC
CASSFSGDLPYEQYF